The subject of this entry is one TCR beta chain. The sample holds one count of this clone. Its antigen is currently not known. One base away there is no much larger clone; base qualities are not given. This record comes from a study of blood T cell repertoires in COVID-19 (TCRdb year 2020). About the full investigation: Samples covering the acute and convalescent phases of COVID-19 were provided by collaborators in the United States, Italy and Spain. Samples were obtained from the ongoing ImmuneRACE study (first 160 participants) and from over 1,000 subjects provided by 6 global collaborators. The sample metadata nearly always contained a de-identified subject ID, COVID-19 status, age in years and sex. Subjects who had been exposed to COVID-19, were actively infected with it, or had recovered from it provided the deeply sampled blood TCRbeta repertoires that made up the dataset. The prospective study material was composed of cDNA or gDNA derived from T cells, B-cell-depleted T cells, or PBMCs. Where available, HLA class I and class II types were taken from metadata supplied by the sample provider and were not determined by assay-based typing. The repertoires were released in a freely available public database intended as a resource for research on the immune response to SARS-CoV-2.

Whole blood was collected in K2EDTA tubes by collaborating institutions according to the institutions' own protocols. For TCRbeta analysis, collaborators shipped samples in one of three forms: frozen whole blood, isolated PBMCs, or DNA extracted from either of those sample types. Findings and caveats that apply to the study as a whole: Clinical and demographic metadata were provided uncurated, with the amount varying by source and participant.

The germline V gene (reference sequence) sets CDR1 to LNHDA and CDR2 to SQIVND. The V end gives up 6 bases and the J end 2 bases, leaving 9 bases in the junction not matched to a gene. The CDR3, cysteine through phenylalanine, is 15 amino acids long. Only the CDR3 portion is preserved as DNA: 45 bases, with reading frame beginning at the first base. The immunoSEQ Assay, a bias-controlled multiplex PCR, was used to amplify TCRbeta CDR3 regions from genomic DNA. As for the original processing: Within the assay, amplification of reference gene primers was used to estimate how many nucleated cells each sample contained. Sequence reads were collapsed and filtered to measure the absolute abundance of every unique TCRbeta CDR3 rearrangement. For each sample, productive Simpson clonality was calculated by taking the square root of Simpson's diversity index across productive rearrangements. TCRdb holds this immuneACCESS table with in-frame rearrangements only. Some clones are missing; in checked studies, unresolved V genes explain under half, and the rest has no known cause. V and J calls and clone size are as listed in that table; D and trimming were resolved from the DNA. This sample has about 200,000 clones in its table, and 90% of those were observed once. Together, the top ten hold around 0.63% of the sample.

Sequenced input: peripheral blood. This receptor chain uses TRBV19 and TRBJ2-5; 7 bases in the junction line up with TRBD1. The clonotype comes from a man aged 50-60 years with acute or convalescent COVID-19. The nucleotide sequence is TGTGCCAGTAGGCCCCGCAGGGGGAGTCAAGAGACCCAGTACTTC. The translation is CASRPRRGSQETQYF.